These 10 T cell receptor beta chains were sequenced from one sample in a study of blood T cells in healthy people across ages. With a J-beta primer mix and a sample-barcoded 5' primer, a second PCR ran roughly 6 to 11 cycles. TCRdb itself ran the 5' RACE reads through MiXCR, one entry per CDR3 protein. The table includes roughly 560,000 distinct CDR3 sequences, under 30% detected once. These same records also appear under a second study, on T cells of mothers and their children.

The sequenced sample was blood. The receptors derive from a boy younger than 18 in good health.

CDR3 loop: CASTGGRGYEQYF. The CDR3 bases are TGTGCCAGCACAGGGGGGAGAGGCTACGAGCAGTACTTC. J is TRBJ2-7 and V is TRBV12-3 or TRBV12-4; perhaps TRBD1 as D (7 bases). Trimming left V 7 bases short and J 3 bases short, with 13 bases between. This CDR3 contains 13 residues.

This clonotype was detected a few times. The chain uses TRBV5-1 and TRBJ2-5; D gene unclear. Trimming took 5 bases from V and 7 from J, leaving 15 bases between them. This CDR3 comprises 13 residues. The germline CDR1 and CDR2 sequences are SGHRS and YFSETQ. Written as DNA, the CDR3 is TGCGCCAGCAGACCCGGAGATGGTGGGACCCAGTACTTC. It yields the protein CASRPGDGGTQYF.

In its sample, this clonotype was seen many times. J is TRBJ2-7 and V is TRBV4-2; perhaps TRBD1 as D (6 bases). Per the germline V gene, CDR1 is LGHNA and CDR2 is YNFKEQ. The CDR3 length is 14 residues. Trimming cost V 3 bases and J 0 bases, with 9 bases left between them. Here the CDR3 DNA reads TGTGCCAGCAGCCACGGACAGAACTCCTACGAGCAGTACTTC. Translated: CASSHGQNSYEQYF.

This clonotype was recorded a few times. This rearrangement joins TRBV28 to TRBJ1-5; D unresolved. V dropped 2 bases and J dropped 6 bases, with 14 bases sitting between them. CDR1 and CDR2 from the germline V gene are MDHEN and SYDVKM. The CDR3 is made up of 15 amino acids. CDR3 coding DNA: TGTGCCAGCAGTTTAATTTTGGGGTTGAGTCAGCCCCAGCATTTT. Protein: CASSLILGLSQPQHF.

The chain couples TRBV20-1 to TRBJ2-5; perhaps TRBD2 as D (6 bases). Germline loops: CDR1 DFQATT, CDR2 SNEGSKA (reference sequence). The germline V and J ends were trimmed by 3 bases and 3 bases, with 11 bases remaining between them. The CDR3 is 13 residues long. The CDR3 is CSASTLAKETQYF. In DNA form, the CDR3 reads TGCAGTGCTAGCACACTAGCAAAAGAGACCCAGTACTTC.

This chain links TRBV20-1 with TRBJ2-2, with D hard to call. Trimming left V 0 bases short and J 1 base short, with 3 bases between. Germline V gives CDR1 DFQATT, CDR2 SNEGSKA (reference sequence). The CDR3 covers 13 residues. This CDR3 is CSAREGNTGELFF. CDR3 sequence (DNA): TGCAGTGCTAGAGAGGGGAACACCGGGGAGCTGTTTTTT.

The rearrangement joins TRBV29-1 to TRBJ1-5; 7 bases line up with TRBD1. CDR1 and CDR2 (germline): SQVTM, ANQGSEA. This CDR3 contains 13 residues. Trimming at V came to 6 bases and at J to 0 bases, leaving 2 bases not matched to a gene. The CDR3: CSVQGNSNQPQHF. Here the CDR3 DNA reads TGCAGCGTACAGGGGAATAGCAATCAGCCCCAGCATTTT. Together with reference TRBV29-1 and TRBJ1-5, the CDR3 gives the full variable domain: SAVISQKPSRDICQRGTSLTIQCQVDSQVTMMFWYRQQPGQSLTLIATANQGSEATYESGFVIDKFPISRPNLTFSTLTVSNMSPEDSSIYLCSVQGNSNQPQHFGDGTRLSIL.

This clonotype appeared a few times. CDR3 coding DNA: TGTGCCAGCAGTTCGGGACAGGCTTATGAAAAACTGTTTTTT. It codes for CASSSGQAYEKLFF. The chain employs TRBV7-9 and TRBJ1-4; TRBD1 matches 8 bases. This CDR3 has 14 residues. V trimming: 6 bases; J trimming: 6 bases; junction bases outside the gene matches: 6. Looked up from germline, CDR1 is SEHNR and CDR2 is FQNEAQ (reference sequence).

V usage is TRBV1 and J usage is TRBJ2-5; the table gives TRBD2 as D, unverified against the DNA. The J call may be faulty, since TRBJ2-7 better matches the DNA end. TRBV1 is described as a pseudogene. This CDR3 region has 17 residues. The CDR3 DNA reads TGCACCAGCAGCCAGCCTACTAGCGGGGGGGGCAGGGACGAGCAGTACTTC. The encoded protein is CTSSQPTSGGGRDEQYF.

The V gene is TRBV18, the J gene TRBJ1-2; 9 bases line up with TRBD1. CDR3 length: 15 residues. J lost 4 bases, V lost 3 bases, and 6 bases had no gene match. Germline V gene data show CDR1 as KGHSH and CDR2 as LQKENI. The CDR3 coding sequence is TGTGCCAGCTCACCGGACAGGGGTGCCTCCTATGGCTACACCTTC. It specifies CASSPDRGASYGYTF.